The clone carrying this T cell receptor (beta chain) has a single count. Antigen: not known. Between the trimmed V and J ends, which lost 3 bases and 2 bases, there was a span of 11 bases. CDR3 length equals 14 residues. In germline, CDR1 is SEHNR, CDR2 FQNEAQ (reference sequence). The data were obtained in a study of cytomegalovirus exposure and HLA in healthy donors. Across the study: Around 78 million unique TCRs, all from HLA-typed donors, were included in an early release of the data. The Caucasian-associated ancestry cluster held roughly 84% of a few hundred genotyped donors.

Study-wide points: Earlier analysis found most TCR beta V segments productive about 90% or about 30% of the time. Reportedly, diagnosis of cytomegalovirus status by the classifier showed high specificity and sensitivity.

PCR employed 60 Vbeta and 13 Jbeta primers. Sequencing used immunoSEQ multiplex PCR; TCRdb keeps in-frame clones, though not all of them. Here the sample spans about 89,000 clones, around 77% being singletons. The TCR comes from a man between 25 and 39 years old in good health and CMV-seronegative. The specimen was PBMCs. V gene TRBV7-9 combines with J gene TRBJ2-7, with a tentative D call TRBD1 (6 bases). In DNA form, the CDR3 reads TGTGCCAGCAGCTTGGACAACAGGGCCTACGAGCAGTACTTC. This translates into CASSLDNRAYEQYF.